The 18 T cell receptor beta chains given below trace back to one sample, sequenced in a study of blood T cell repertoires in COVID-19. Assay used: immunoSEQ multiplex PCR; TCRdb lists only in-frame clones, some missing. The top ten clones hold less than 8.5% of a sample with around 250,000 clones, around nine tenths of them seen once. The sequenced sample was peripheral blood. These receptors came from a woman between 65 and 79 years old with active or convalescent COVID-19.

The rearrangement links TRBV6-4 to TRBJ1-2, with D unresolved. Per germline, CDR1 MRHNA and CDR2 SNTAGT. This CDR3 comprises 13 residues. The ends were cut back, 3 bases at V and 4 bases at J, with 9 bases in the middle. CDR3 region: CASSDHSGYGYTF. For the CDR3, the DNA is TGTGCCAGCAGTGATCATTCCGGCTATGGCTACACCTTC.

The chain uses TRBV5-8 and TRBJ1-1, with 7 bases fitting TRBD1. The CDR3 has 15 amino acids. V gave up 1 base and J gave up 2 bases; unmatched junction bases: 5. From germline, CDR1 is SGHTS and CDR2 YDEGEE. The CDR3 region is CASSLSGQKNTEAFF. CDR3 coding DNA: TGTGCCAGCAGCTTGTCGGGACAGAAAAACACTGAAGCTTTCTTT.

This clone came up once. This chain links TRBV3-1 (or the pseudogene TRBV3-2) with TRBJ2-5, with a possible D match to TRBD2 (6 bases). Trimming stripped 1 base from V and 7 bases from J, with 7 bases between. In germline, CDR1 is LGHDT, CDR2 YNNKEL (reference sequence). The CDR3 totals 12 residues. The CDR3: CASSQAGGTQYF. The CDR3 DNA is TGTGCCAGCAGCCAAGCCGGGGGGACCCAGTACTTC.

The chain has TRBV7-9 and TRBJ2-7, with 11 bases fitting TRBD1. This CDR3 is built from 15 residues. V shed 1 base and J 7 bases; nucleotides not matched to a gene: 6. Germline V CDR1 and CDR2: SEHNR, FQNEAQ (reference sequence). CDR3 sequence (DNA): TGTGCCAGCAGCTTAGTAGGACAGGGGGCGGAAGAGCAGTACTTC. Its translation: CASSLVGQGAEEQYF. Full variable domain (rest looked up from reference TRBV7-9 and TRBJ2-7): DTGVSQNPRHKITKRGQNVTFRCDPISEHNRLYWYRQTLGQGPEFLTYFQNEAQLEKSRLLSDRFSAERPKGSFSTLEIQRTEQGDSAMYLCASSLVGQGAEEQYFGPGTRLTVT.

V gene TRBV18 combines with J gene TRBJ2-1; 9 bases match TRBD1. Germline CDR1 and CDR2: KGHSH and LQKENI. V dropped 4 bases and J dropped 0; count of bases not matched to a gene: 10. The length of the CDR3 is 18 residues. CDR3 in amino acids: CASSQLTGTGSSYNEQFF. CDR3 nucleotides: TGTGCCAGCTCACAACTAACCGGGACAGGGAGCTCCTACAATGAGCAGTTCTTC.

This chain links TRBV20-1 with TRBJ2-4; a possible D gene is TRBD2 (6 bases). CDR3 length: 11 amino acids. Trimming pared 5 bases from V and 7 bases from J, leaving 9 bases between. CDR1 DFQATT and CDR2 SNEGSKA come from the germline V gene (reference sequence). CDR3 bases: TGCAGTGCTCCCCGGGGGAACATTCAGTACTTC. Amino acid sequence: CSAPRGNIQYF.

The V call is TRBV27, the J call TRBJ2-3, with 7 bases identical to TRBD2. This CDR3 region has 12 residues. Germline assignment: CDR1 MNHEY and CDR2 SMNVEV (reference sequence). Trimming cost V 4 bases and J 13 bases; bases outside gene matches: 8. This CDR3 reads CASSSPGLKKYF. CDR3 nucleotide sequence: TGTGCCAGCAGTTCCCCGGGACTAAAAAAGTATTTT.

The gene calls are TRBV6-5 and TRBJ1-5; D is unclear. This CDR3 contains 15 residues. Germline CDR1 reads MNHEY; CDR2 reads SVGAGI. Trimming removed 2 bases from V and 1 base from J, with 9 bases in between. As DNA, the CDR3 is TGTGCCAGCAGTTACGGTTGGGAGAGCAATCAGCCCCAGCATTTT. Its translation is CASSYGWESNQPQHF.

The chain uses TRBV14 and TRBJ2-3; 9 nucleotides match TRBD2. The CDR3 runs 15 residues. The V gene's germline CDR1 is SGHDN and CDR2 FVKESK. V lost 4 bases and J lost 1; bases outside the gene matches: 3. The CDR3 DNA follows: TGTGCCAGCAGCCCCTTAGCGGGGGGCACAGATACGCAGTATTTT. Protein product: CASSPLAGGTDTQYF.

This chain uses TRBV11-1 with TRBJ1-5, with 7 bases identical to TRBD1. CDR1 and CDR2 (germline): SGHAT, FQDESV (reference sequence). Germline trimming cut 2 bases from V and 9 bases from J; bases unmatched to any gene: 4. This CDR3 region has 13 residues. The CDR3 DNA sequence: TGTGCCAGCAGCTTACAGGGGGATGGGCCCCAGCATTTT. Protein: CASSLQGDGPQHF.

The chain has TRBV5-1 and TRBJ1-2, with 9 bases aligning to TRBD1. This CDR3 is 16 amino acids long. The trim removed 3 bases at V and 3 bases at J, leaving 9 bases unmatched. Per germline, CDR1 SGHRS and CDR2 YFSETQ. CDR3 nucleotides: TGCGCCAGCAGCTCGCCACAGGGGGCGCAGGACTATGGCTACACCTTC. It translates to CASSSPQGAQDYGYTF.

This clone was picked up a small number of times. This sequence joins TRBV7-9 and TRBJ1-1; D is perhaps TRBD1 (5 bases). The V end was cut by 5 bases, the J end by 5 bases, with 15 bases between. Germline CDR1 and CDR2: SEHNR and FQNEAQ (reference sequence). The CDR3 runs 14 residues. DNA of the CDR3: TGTGCCAGCAGCCAAGGGTTTTCAGGGACTGAAGCTTTCTTT. This gives the protein CASSQGFSGTEAFF. The complete variable domain, with remaining parts taken from reference TRBV7-9 and TRBJ1-1, reads DTGVSQNPRHKITKRGQNVTFRCDPISEHNRLYWYRQTLGQGPEFLTYFQNEAQLEKSRLLSDRFSAERPKGSFSTLEIQRTEQGDSAMYLCASSQGFSGTEAFFGQGTRLTVV.

This chain connects TRBV5-1 to TRBJ1-2, with D perhaps TRBD1 (5 bases). The germline V gene encodes CDR1 SGHRS and CDR2 YFSETQ. The CDR3 is 14 amino acids. V was shortened by 1 base and J by 3 bases, with 10 bases between the two germline ends. For the CDR3, the DNA is TGCGCCAGCAGCTTGCTCCGGGGGGACTATGGCTACACCTTC. It specifies CASSLLRGDYGYTF. Together with reference TRBV5-1 and TRBJ1-2, the CDR3 gives the full variable domain: KAGVTQTPRYLIKTRGQQVTLSCSPISGHRSVSWYQQTPGQGLQFLFEYFSETQRNKGNFPGRFSGRQFSNSRSEMNVSTLELGDSALYLCASSLLRGDYGYTFGSGTRLTVV.

This clone was observed a single time. The chain combines TRBV2 with TRBJ1-6; D gene unclear. The germline V gene has CDR1 SNHLY and CDR2 FYNNEI. The ends were cut back, 10 bases at V and 6 bases at J, with 19 bases in the middle. This CDR3 region has 15 residues. The CDR3 DNA reads as TGTGCCATCCCCTCCGTTGGCCAACCTAATTCACCCCTCCACTTT. Its translation is CAIPSVGQPNSPLHF.

There are a few counts of this clone. The chain couples TRBV5-1 to TRBJ2-7; 7 positions agree with TRBD1. The germline V gene encodes CDR1 SGHRS and CDR2 YFSETQ. There are 14 residues in the CDR3. With V trimmed by 5 bases and J by 6 bases, 11 bases remained unmatched. This CDR3 reads CASSYGQEQSEQYF. In DNA form, the CDR3 reads TGCGCCAGCAGTTACGGACAGGAGCAATCCGAGCAGTACTTC. Looking up the rest from reference TRBV5-1 and TRBJ2-7 gives the full variable domain: KAGVTQTPRYLIKTRGQQVTLSCSPISGHRSVSWYQQTPGQGLQFLFEYFSETQRNKGNFPGRFSGRQFSNSRSEMNVSTLELGDSALYLCASSYGQEQSEQYFGPGTRLTVT.

The chain joins TRBV7-2 to TRBJ2-2; 7 nucleotides line up with TRBD1. The germline gives CDR1 SGHTA, CDR2 FQGNSA. The CDR3 contains 17 residues. V gave up 5 bases and J gave up 4 bases; unmatched junction bases: 13. The CDR3 bases are TGTGCCAGCAGCGCTAAACAAGGGGGCTCGGTCACCGGGGAGCTGTTTTTT. It specifies CASSAKQGGSVTGELFF.

The gene calls are TRBV6-2 or TRBV6-3 and TRBJ2-7; D call uncertain. The CDR3 consists of 15 residues. V gave up 5 bases and J gave up 6 bases, with 20 bases separating them. Per the germline V gene, CDR1 is MNHEY and CDR2 is SVGEGT. The CDR3 region has the DNA TGTGCCAGCAGTCCGTCCTTCGCGTTGAGTGGCGAGCAGTACTTC. It is translated as CASSPSFALSGEQYF.

The sample holds one count of this clone. The chain has TRBV6-2 or TRBV6-3 and TRBJ2-4; TRBD1 aligns across 9 bases. V shed 6 bases and J 7 bases; nucleotides not matched to a gene: 10. The CDR3 has 15 amino acids. Germline loops: CDR1 MNHEY, CDR2 SVGEGT. CDR3 protein: CASSEQGAKLNIQYF. In nucleotides, the CDR3 is TGTGCCAGCAGCGAACAGGGGGCAAAGCTCAACATTCAGTACTTC.